This TCR beta chain stems from a study of response to subunit inactivated influenza vaccine. The study, taken as a whole, reports: The authors suggested that every seasonal influenza vaccination recruits few new T cells.

TCRdb reanalysed the RT-PCR reads using MiXCR and keeps one entry per CDR3 protein. The table shows fewer than 700,000 distinct CDR3 sequences, with 10% to 15% occurring only once. This CDR3 is built from 15 residues. J gave up 3 bases and V 6 bases, and 7 bases lay outside the gene matches. From germline, CDR1 is SGHRS and CDR2 YFSETQ. This clonotype has at least ten counts. No antigen is known for it. The chain joins TRBV5-1 to TRBJ2-2; 8 nucleotides line up with TRBD1. This sample comprised PBMCs from blood, obtained roughly 45 days after vaccination. The TCR originated in a man in his forties or fifties who received an inactivated influenza vaccine. The CDR3 protein is CASTPGTGDTGELFF. The CDR3 coding sequence is TGCGCCAGCACACCAGGGACAGGCGACACCGGGGAGCTGTTTTTT.